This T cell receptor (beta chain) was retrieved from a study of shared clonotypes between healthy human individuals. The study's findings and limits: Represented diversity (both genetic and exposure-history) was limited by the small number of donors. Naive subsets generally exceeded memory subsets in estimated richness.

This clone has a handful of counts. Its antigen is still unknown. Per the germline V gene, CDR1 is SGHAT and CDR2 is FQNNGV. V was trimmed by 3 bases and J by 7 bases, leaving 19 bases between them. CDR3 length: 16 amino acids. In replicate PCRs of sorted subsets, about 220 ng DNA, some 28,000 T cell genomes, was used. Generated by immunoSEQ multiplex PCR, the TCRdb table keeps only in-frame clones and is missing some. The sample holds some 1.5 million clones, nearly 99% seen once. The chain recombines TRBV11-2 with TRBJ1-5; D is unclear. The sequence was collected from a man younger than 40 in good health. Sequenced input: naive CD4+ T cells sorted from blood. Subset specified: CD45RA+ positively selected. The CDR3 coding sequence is TGTGCCAGCAGCTTGGGAACTGGACCGGGAGGACAGCCCCAGCATTTT. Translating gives CASSLGTGPGGQPQHF.